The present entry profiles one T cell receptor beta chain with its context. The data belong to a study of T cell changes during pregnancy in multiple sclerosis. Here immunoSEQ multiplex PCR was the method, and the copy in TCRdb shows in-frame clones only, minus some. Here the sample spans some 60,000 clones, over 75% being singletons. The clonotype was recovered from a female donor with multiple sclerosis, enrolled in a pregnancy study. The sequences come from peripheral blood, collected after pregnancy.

The CDR3 loop reads CASSILQGVQETQYF. The CDR3 coding sequence is TGTGCCAGCAGCATTTTACAGGGAGTTCAAGAGACCCAGTACTTC. The V call is TRBV7-9, the J call TRBJ2-5; tentatively, D is TRBD1 (6 bases). CDR1 SEHNR and CDR2 FQNEAQ come from the germline V gene (reference sequence). Trimming cost V 5 bases and J 2 bases, with 15 bases left between them. This CDR3 has 15 residues.